These 32 T cell receptor beta chains were all obtained from the same sample, sequenced in a study of CD8 T cells in Susac syndrome. RNA amounts of roughly 0.45 to 1 ug underwent reverse transcription with random hexamers. MiXCR, applied by TCRdb to the immunoSEQ multiplex PCR reads, yields one record per CDR3 protein. The profile shows approximately 190,000 distinct CDR3 sequences, 90% to 97% of them singletons. The sample comprised CD4+ T cells from PBMCs. The receptors were sampled from a human donor with Susac syndrome.

The CDR3 loop is CRAIAGTDNEQFF. CDR3 DNA: TGCAGAGCCATAGCGGGGACCGACAATGAGCAGTTCTTC. The chain couples TRBV20-1 to TRBJ2-1; 8 bases match TRBD2. Germline V gene data show CDR1 as DFQATT and CDR2 as SNEGSKA (reference sequence). The CDR3 is 13 amino acids.

The chain combines TRBV28 with TRBJ2-7; 7 bases agree with TRBD1. V shed 5 bases and J 7 bases; nucleotides not matched to a gene: 8. This CDR3 is 13 amino acids long. In germline, CDR1 is MDHEN, CDR2 SYDVKM. The CDR3 sequence: CASSITGVWEQYF. As DNA, the CDR3 is TGTGCCAGCAGTATCACAGGGGTATGGGAGCAGTACTTC.

The rearrangement links TRBV6-2 or TRBV6-3 to TRBJ2-6, with 7 bases fitting TRBD1. Per the germline V gene, CDR1 is MNHEY and CDR2 is SVGEGT. The CDR3 has 16 residues. J lost 2 bases, V lost 6 bases, and 7 bases had no gene match. DNA of the CDR3: TGTGCCAGCAGATATTCGACAGGGACTGGGGCCAACGTCCTGACTTTC. It is translated as CASRYSTGTGANVLTF.

The chain couples TRBV29-1 to TRBJ2-5, with 8 nucleotides matching TRBD1. The trim removed 6 bases at V and 6 bases at J, leaving 9 bases unmatched. This CDR3 comprises 13 residues. CDR1 and CDR2 (germline): SQVTM, ANQGSEA. The CDR3 spells CSVEDRAIQTQYF. CDR3 in DNA: TGCAGCGTCGAGGACAGGGCGATCCAGACCCAGTACTTC. Combining the CDR3 with reference TRBV29-1 and TRBJ2-5 gives the whole variable domain SAVISQKPSRDICQRGTSLTIQCQVDSQVTMMFWYRQQPGQSLTLIATANQGSEATYESGFVIDKFPISRPNLTFSTLTVSNMSPEDSSIYLCSVEDRAIQTQYFGPGTRLLVL.

This chain connects TRBV10-3 to TRBJ2-3; TRBD2 agrees at 12 bases. The length of the CDR3 is 16 residues. Germline V gives CDR1 ENHRY, CDR2 SYGVKD. Germline trimming cut 1 base from V and 3 bases from J; bases unmatched to any gene: 2. The CDR3 spells CAISEWGTSGTDTQYF. CDR3 in DNA: TGTGCCATCAGTGAGTGGGGGACTAGCGGGACAGATACGCAGTATTTT.

This chain uses TRBV20-1 with TRBJ2-2; tentatively, D is TRBD2 (7 bases). CDR1 is DFQATT and CDR2 is SNEGSKA in the germline V gene (reference sequence). Trimming took off 6 bases at V and 1 base at J, with 21 bases between the two ends. The CDR3 consists of 17 residues. CDR3 loop: CSAGGGGAKENTGELFF. In nucleotides, the CDR3 is TGCAGTGCCGGTGGAGGGGGGGCCAAGGAGAACACCGGGGAGCTGTTTTTT.

The chain uses TRBV30 and TRBJ1-1; D not certain. The CDR3 contains 12 residues. V lost 4 bases and J 2 bases, leaving 8 bases between the germline ends. CDR1 and CDR2 (germline): GTSNPN, SVGIG (reference sequence). The CDR3, as DNA: TGTGCCTGGATTGGGTATAACACTGAAGCTTTCTTT. Translating gives CAWIGYNTEAFF.

The chain joins TRBV5-6 to TRBJ2-5; D is possibly TRBD2 (7 bases). V was clipped by 0 bases and J by 5 bases, with 11 bases between them. The CDR3 is 14 residues long. The germline V gene encodes CDR1 SGHDT and CDR2 YYEEEE. CDR3 loop: CASSLEGGAETQYF. Written as DNA, the CDR3 is TGTGCCAGCAGCTTGGAAGGGGGGGCGGAGACCCAGTACTTC.

The genes are TRBV9 and TRBJ2-1; the match to TRBD2 covers 8 bases. J gave up 11 bases and V 0 bases, and 10 bases lay outside the gene matches. The CDR3 has 15 residues. Germline CDR1 is SGDLS and CDR2 is YYNGEE. The CDR3 sequence: CASSVEGMGTRKQFF. CDR3 sequence (DNA): TGTGCCAGCAGCGTAGAAGGTATGGGGACTAGAAAGCAGTTCTTC.

This clonotype was counted only a few times. V usage is TRBV10-3 and J usage is TRBJ2-2; 8 bases are shared with TRBD1. From germline, CDR1 is ENHRY and CDR2 SYGVKD. The CDR3 contains 14 residues. The V segment lost 4 bases and the J segment 4 bases; nucleotides outside the gene matches: 2. CDR3 sequence reads: CAISGQGRTGELFF. The CDR3 DNA reads as TGTGCCATCAGTGGACAGGGGCGCACCGGGGAGCTGTTTTTT.

J is TRBJ1-2 and V is TRBV20-1, with D possibly matching TRBD1 (5 bases). Germline V gives CDR1 DFQATT, CDR2 SNEGSKA (reference sequence). Trimming took off 4 bases at V and 2 bases at J, with 5 bases between the two ends. This CDR3 has 11 residues. DNA of the CDR3: TGCAGTGCTAAGGGGAACTATGGCTACACCTTC. It codes for CSAKGNYGYTF.

Comments on this clonotype: An end of the junction differs from the germline gene, which may be a read error. The rearrangement joins TRBV13 to TRBJ2-2; D is unclear. Germline lookup yields CDR1 PRHDT and CDR2 FYEKMQ (reference sequence). The CDR3 is made up of 13 amino acids. CDR3 nucleotide sequence: TGTGCCAGCAGCTTTCTCGACACGGGGGAGCTGTTTTTT. Translated: CASSFLDTGELFF.

The gene calls are TRBV9 and TRBJ2-1; 7 positions agree with TRBD2. With 0 bases clipped from V and 3 bases from J, the junction kept 3 bases outside the gene matches. Germline CDR1 and CDR2: SGDLS and YYNGEE. The CDR3 consists of 15 residues. CDR3 residues: CASSVDSGLYNEQFF. The CDR3, as DNA: TGTGCCAGCAGCGTAGATAGCGGGCTCTACAATGAGCAGTTCTTC.

The chain links TRBV19 to TRBJ1-3; D call uncertain. The length of the CDR3 is 16 residues. The V and J ends lost 1 base and 0 bases respectively, with 10 bases between them. Per germline, CDR1 LNHDA and CDR2 SQIVND (reference sequence). The DNA for the CDR3 is TGTGCCAGTAGTATAGTGCCAGAGAGCTCTGGAAACACCATATATTTT. It is translated as CASSIVPESSGNTIYF.

The CDR3 loop is CASSYIPDSPGESGNTIYF. In DNA form, the CDR3 reads TGTGCCAGCAGTTACATCCCGGACAGTCCCGGGGAATCTGGAAACACCATATATTTT. V gene TRBV6-5 combines with J gene TRBJ1-3; D is possibly TRBD1 (6 bases). Germline lookup yields CDR1 MNHEY and CDR2 SVGAGI. V was clipped by 2 bases and J by 1 base, with 21 bases between them. This CDR3 has 19 amino acids.

This chain links TRBV3-1 with TRBJ1-5; D gene ambiguous. Deletions cut 0 bases from V and 6 bases from J, with 15 bases between. Per germline, CDR1 LGHDT and CDR2 YNNKEL (reference sequence). The CDR3 runs to 16 residues. The CDR3 here is CASSQEGGSGRQPQHF. CDR3 nucleotide sequence: TGTGCCAGCAGCCAAGAGGGAGGGTCGGGCCGTCAGCCCCAGCATTTT.

The V and J genes are TRBV7-9 and TRBJ1-3; perhaps TRBD1 as D (5 bases). CDR1 is SEHNR and CDR2 is FQNEAQ in the germline V gene (reference sequence). Trimming took 5 bases from V and 4 from J, leaving 9 bases between them. This CDR3 is built from 13 residues. The CDR3 nucleotides are TGTGCCAGCAGCCGGGACGGAGGAAACACCATATATTTT. It encodes CASSRDGGNTIYF.

The chain is built from TRBV7-2 and TRBJ2-6; D is perhaps TRBD2 (5 bases). The CDR3 covers 16 residues. Trimming took 0 bases from V and 4 from J, leaving 10 bases between them. The germline V gene has CDR1 SGHTA and CDR2 FQGNSA. CDR3 DNA: TGTGCCAGCAGCTTAGCGCCGGGGTTCGGGGCCAACGTCCTGACTTTC. Its protein is CASSLAPGFGANVLTF.

The rearrangement links TRBV9 to TRBJ2-5, with 7 bases identical to TRBD1. The trim removed 0 bases at V and 4 bases at J, leaving 3 bases unmatched. This CDR3 is built from 14 residues. CDR1 is SGDLS and CDR2 is YYNGEE in the germline V gene. The CDR3 bases are TGTGCCAGCAGCGTAGGACAGGGCATAGAGACCCAGTACTTC. It yields the protein CASSVGQGIETQYF.

This chain uses TRBV7-2 with TRBJ1-1, with D possibly being TRBD1 (5 bases). This CDR3 region has 13 residues. Trimming took off 6 bases at V and 1 base at J, with 9 bases between the two ends. The germline CDR1 and CDR2 sequences are SGHTA and FQGNSA. CDR3 DNA: TGTGCCAGCAGTCCTGGGGCGAACACTGAAGCTTTCTTT. This translates into CASSPGANTEAFF.

V gene TRBV29-1 combines with J gene TRBJ2-5, with 8 bases identical to TRBD1. The trim removed 3 bases at V and 2 bases at J, leaving 5 bases unmatched. CDR3 length: 14 residues. Germline CDR1 is SQVTM and CDR2 is ANQGSEA. CDR3 residues: CSVEGTGRQETQYF. In DNA form, the CDR3 reads TGCAGCGTTGAGGGGACAGGTCGACAAGAGACCCAGTACTTC.

J is TRBJ1-2 and V is TRBV5-1, with 9 positions matching TRBD1. Germline CDR1 and CDR2: SGHRS and YFSETQ. The ends lost 3 bases at V and 8 bases at J; junction bases unmatched: 5. The CDR3 consists of 13 residues. Here the CDR3 reads CASSSGTGKGYTF. In DNA form, the CDR3 reads TGCGCCAGCAGCTCCGGGACAGGGAAGGGCTACACCTTC.

J is TRBJ2-3 and V is TRBV29-1, with D perhaps matching TRBD1 (6 bases). CDR3 length: 14 amino acids. Trimming removed 7 bases from V and 5 bases from J, with 19 bases in between. CDR1 SQVTM and CDR2 ANQGSEA come from the germline V gene. The CDR3 region has the DNA TGCAGCGCCCTAGCCCCTACAGGGAGAGATACGCAGTATTTT. Encoded protein: CSALAPTGRDTQYF.

The chain uses TRBV7-2 and TRBJ2-1; D gene unclear. The CDR3 totals 13 residues. CDR1 SGHTA and CDR2 FQGNSA come from the germline V gene. Trimming left V 4 bases short and J 6 bases short, with 10 bases between. The CDR3 DNA reads TGTGCCAGCAGCTCGAGAGTTAGCAATGAGCAGTTCTTC. Its protein product is CASSSRVSNEQFF.

The V and J genes are TRBV9 and TRBJ2-3, with 16 positions matching TRBD2. The CDR3 contains 18 residues. V gave up 8 bases and J gave up 4 bases; unmatched junction bases: 13. Germline loops: CDR1 SGDLS, CDR2 YYNGEE. The CDR3 region has the DNA TGTGCCAGTCGGGGATCGGGGACTAGCGGGGGGGCGTCAGATACGCAGTATTTT. Translation: CASRGSGTSGGASDTQYF.

The rearrangement links TRBV20-1 to TRBJ2-7, with 7 bases matching TRBD1. The CDR3 is 16 amino acids. Germline CDR1 DFQATT, CDR2 SNEGSKA (reference sequence). V lost 0 bases and J lost 3; bases outside the gene matches: 11. In DNA form, the CDR3 reads TGCAGTGCTAGAGAACCTCGTCATTCAGGGGGCTACGAGCAGTACTTC. It codes for CSAREPRHSGGYEQYF.

The V gene is TRBV29-1, the J gene TRBJ2-6; TRBD1 aligns across 8 bases. Germline V gives CDR1 SQVTM, CDR2 ANQGSEA. The CDR3 totals 13 residues. J gave up 7 bases and V 6 bases, and 5 bases lay outside the gene matches. This CDR3 reads CSVLTGGANVLTF. CDR3 sequence (DNA): TGCAGCGTCCTCACAGGGGGAGCCAACGTCCTGACTTTC.

This clonotype has only one observation. The chain has TRBV6-5 and TRBJ2-7, with TRBD2 identical over 14 bases. The V and J ends lost 0 bases and 4 bases, in that order; junction bases with no gene match: 5. This CDR3 is 17 amino acids long. CDR1 is MNHEY, CDR2 SVGAGI, per germline. The CDR3 DNA is TGTGCCAGCAGTTACTCGAGACTAGCGGGGGGGCCGTACGAGCAGTACTTC. Translating gives CASSYSRLAGGPYEQYF.

The V call is TRBV2, the J call TRBJ2-1, with 7 bases matching TRBD1. Trimming removed 3 bases from V and 14 bases from J; junction bases left unmatched: 7. The CDR3 totals 12 residues. Germline CDR1 SNHLY, CDR2 FYNNEI. For the CDR3, the DNA is TGTGCCAGCAGTGACCAGGCCGGGACAGAGTTCTTC. It codes for CASSDQAGTEFF.

This rearrangement joins TRBV20-1 to TRBJ1-2; 8 bases match TRBD1. This CDR3 spans 14 amino acids. V shed 3 bases, J shed 5 bases, and the junction held 8 bases outside the gene matches. Germline V gene data show CDR1 as DFQATT and CDR2 as SNEGSKA (reference sequence). The DNA for the CDR3 is TGCAGTGCTAGTCCCTCAACAGGGGGTTATGGCTACACCTTC. It yields the protein CSASPSTGGYGYTF.

The chain recombines TRBV15 with TRBJ2-5; 14 bases map to TRBD2. Germline CDR1 is LNHNV and CDR2 is YYDKDF (reference sequence). This CDR3 region has 18 residues. V gave up 8 bases and J gave up 2 bases; unmatched junction bases: 13. CDR3 in DNA: TGTGCCACCGGCGGAGAAATCGGGACTAGCGGGGGACAAGAGACCCAGTACTTC. It encodes CATGGEIGTSGGQETQYF.

This clonotype was seen a single time. The chain recombines TRBV5-1 with TRBJ2-3, with D maybe TRBD1 (6 bases). This CDR3 is built from 15 residues. Germline assignment: CDR1 SGHRS and CDR2 YFSETQ. Trimming stripped 4 bases from V and 1 base from J, with 13 bases between. Here the CDR3 DNA reads TGCGCCAGCAGCCCCCCCCGGACAGGCACAGATACGCAGTATTTT. Protein: CASSPPRTGTDTQYF.